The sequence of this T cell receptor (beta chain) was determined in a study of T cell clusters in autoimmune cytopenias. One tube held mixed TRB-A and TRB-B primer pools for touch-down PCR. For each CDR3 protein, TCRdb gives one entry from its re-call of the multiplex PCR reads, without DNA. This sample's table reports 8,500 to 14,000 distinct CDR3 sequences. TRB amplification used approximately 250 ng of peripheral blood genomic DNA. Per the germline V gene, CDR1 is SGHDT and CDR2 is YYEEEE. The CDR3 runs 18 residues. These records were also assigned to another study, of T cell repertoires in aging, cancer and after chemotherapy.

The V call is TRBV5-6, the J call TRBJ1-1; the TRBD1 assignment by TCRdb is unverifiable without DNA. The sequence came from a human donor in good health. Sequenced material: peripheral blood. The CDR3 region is CASSLLRGRLGPNTEAFF.